One sample yielded the 3 T cell receptor beta chains listed below, sequenced in a study of identical twins. TCRdb recomputed calls from the 5' RACE reads with MiXCR, one row per CDR3 protein. This table holds more than 350,000 distinct CDR3 sequences, roughly 9% found once. The sequenced sample was naive T cells sorted from blood. The receptors were sampled from a woman in her forties or fifties in good health.

The chain employs TRBV4-1 and TRBJ2-2, with 8 bases lining up with TRBD1. With V trimmed by 0 bases and J by 4 bases, 1 base remained unmatched. From germline, CDR1 is MGHRA and CDR2 YSYEKL. This CDR3 spans 15 amino acids. CDR3: CASSQEDRGTGELFF. CDR3 in DNA: TGCGCCAGCAGCCAAGAAGACAGGGGCACCGGGGAGCTGTTTTTT.

This clonotype was detected only a few times. CDR3 amino acids: CASQGLAGVTGELFF. The CDR3 DNA sequence: TGTGCCAGCCAAGGCCTAGCGGGGGTCACCGGGGAGCTGTTTTTT. V and J are TRBV12-3 or TRBV12-4 and TRBJ2-2; 10 bases line up with TRBD2. The junction had 7 bases not matched to a gene; V was cut back by 8 bases and J by 4 bases. This CDR3 comprises 15 residues.

The chain joins TRBV12-3 or TRBV12-4 to TRBJ2-1, with TRBD1 matching 10 bases. The V and J ends lost 3 bases and 9 bases, in that order; junction bases with no gene match: 11. The CDR3 totals 16 residues. DNA of the CDR3: TGTGCCAGCAGTTTCATCCCCCCGACAGGGGGCGGTGAGCAGTTCTTC. The encoded protein is CASSFIPPTGGGEQFF.